The 32 T cell receptor beta chains in this list originate from one sample, sequenced in a study of Tregs in tolerant kidney transplant recipients. The repertoire was sequenced with immunoSEQ multiplex PCR; TCRdb's copy has only in-frame clones and lacks some. The repertoire includes roughly 99,000 clones, 93% of them detected once, and about 0.45% sits in the top ten. The input for sequencing was CD4+ T cells from blood, taken before the transplant. These receptors all come from a human donor who received a combined kidney and bone marrow transplant.

The chain joins TRBV5-1 to TRBJ2-7; the D gene is possibly TRBD1 (7 bases). Trimming left V 1 base short and J 3 bases short, with 14 bases between. There are 15 residues in the CDR3. CDR1 is SGHRS, CDR2 YFSETQ, per germline. CDR3 in amino acids: CASSLMRQGGYEQYF. The CDR3, as DNA: TGCGCCAGCAGCTTGATGCGACAGGGAGGCTACGAGCAGTACTTC.

The chain carries TRBV5-4 and TRBJ2-7, with TRBD2 as a possible D gene (5 bases). From germline, CDR1 is SGHNT and CDR2 YYREEE (reference sequence). The CDR3 loop spans 14 amino acids. The V and J ends lost 4 bases and 4 bases respectively, with 15 bases between them. The CDR3 coding sequence is TGTGCCAGCAGCGGCGAGGGAGAGATGTACGAGCAGTACTTC. Translated, it gives CASSGEGEMYEQYF.

The table lists this clone with a count of one. The chain recombines TRBV5-1 with TRBJ2-5; the match to TRBD2 covers 8 bases. This CDR3 contains 15 residues. V was clipped by 5 bases and J by 0 bases; unmatched bases: 6. Germline V CDR1 and CDR2: SGHRS, YFSETQ. CDR3 protein: CASRRAGGDQETQYF. The CDR3 DNA is TGCGCCAGCAGGCGGGCGGGGGGCGACCAAGAGACCCAGTACTTC.

The chain recombines TRBV7-2 with TRBJ2-3; unclear D gene. CDR1 is SGHTA, CDR2 FQGNSA, per germline. The V and J ends lost 3 bases and 5 bases respectively, with 9 bases between them. The CDR3 is 13 residues long. The CDR3, as DNA: TGTGCCAGCAGCTTCTCAACACGAGATACGCAGTATTTT. It translates to CASSFSTRDTQYF.

This rearrangement joins TRBV5-8 to TRBJ1-1, with D hard to call. This CDR3 contains 13 residues. Germline loops: CDR1 SGHTS, CDR2 YDEGEE. V gave up 2 bases and J gave up 3 bases, with 8 bases separating them. CDR3 residues: CASSLTRYTEAFF. The CDR3 DNA reads as TGTGCCAGCAGCTTAACCAGGTACACTGAAGCTTTCTTT.

This clone occurred once. The J gene is TRBJ2-4, the V gene TRBV7-2; 9 nucleotides line up with TRBD2. The CDR3 covers 16 residues. In germline, CDR1 is SGHTA, CDR2 FQGNSA. The V segment lost 7 bases and the J segment 8 bases; nucleotides outside the gene matches: 15. In DNA form, the CDR3 reads TGTGCCAGCACCCCCGGGTTGCTAGCGGGATTTCACATTCAGTACTTC. This translates into CASTPGLLAGFHIQYF. The whole variable domain, filled in from reference TRBV7-2 and TRBJ2-4, reads GAGVSQSPSNKVTEKGKDVELRCDPISGHTALYWYRQSLGQGLEFLIYFQGNSAPDKSGLPSDRFSAERTGGSVSTLTIQRTQQEDSAVYLCASTPGLLAGFHIQYFGAGTRLSVL.

The rearrangement joins TRBV6-5 to TRBJ2-2, with D hard to call. From germline, CDR1 is MNHEY and CDR2 SVGAGI. The CDR3 is made up of 14 amino acids. The V end was cut by 2 bases, the J end by 1 base, with 5 bases between. CDR3 amino acids: CASSYAWNTGELFF. CDR3 sequence (DNA): TGTGCCAGCAGTTACGCGTGGAACACCGGGGAGCTGTTTTTT.

The rearrangement uses TRBV4-3 and TRBJ2-3; TRBD2 matches 12 bases. Trimming at V came to 2 bases and at J to 6 bases, leaving 9 bases not matched to a gene. This CDR3 comprises 17 residues. CDR1 is LGHNA, CDR2 YSLEER, per germline. This chain's CDR3 is CASSQLRTSGDGDTQYF. As DNA, the CDR3 is TGCGCCAGCAGCCAACTCCGGACTAGCGGGGATGGGGATACGCAGTATTTT.

This chain links TRBV5-6 with TRBJ2-7; perhaps TRBD1 as D (7 bases). The CDR3 loop spans 14 amino acids. CDR1 and CDR2 (germline): SGHDT, YYEEEE. Trimming pared 4 bases from V and 0 bases from J, leaving 11 bases between. The CDR3 DNA follows: TGTGCCAGCAGCCGCGGGACAGCCTCCTACGAGCAGTACTTC. As protein: CASSRGTASYEQYF. Looking up the rest from reference TRBV5-6 and TRBJ2-7 gives the full variable domain: DAGVTQSPTHLIKTRGQQVTLRCSPKSGHDTVSWYQQALGQGPQFIFQYYEEEERQRGNFPDRFSGHQFPNYSSELNVNALLLGDSALYLCASSRGTASYEQYFGPGTRLTVT.

The chain employs TRBV7-2 and TRBJ2-3; maybe TRBD2 (6 bases). Germline loops: CDR1 SGHTA, CDR2 FQGNSA. The CDR3 has 17 residues. V was shortened by 5 bases and J by 6 bases, with 24 bases between the two germline ends. The CDR3 loop is CASSIQTGGLGVDTQYF. CDR3 in DNA: TGTGCCAGCAGCATCCAAACTGGGGGACTTGGGGTGGATACGCAGTATTTT.

The V call is TRBV5-1, the J call TRBJ1-1, with a tentative D call TRBD1 (5 bases). The CDR3 consists of 16 residues. The germline V gene encodes CDR1 SGHRS and CDR2 YFSETQ. The V end was cut by 9 bases, the J end by 5 bases, with 26 bases between. DNA for the CDR3: TGCGCCACCCGACCCGCAGGGATGAATTTGGCGACTGAAGCTTTCTTT. It specifies CATRPAGMNLATEAFF.

The chain employs TRBV11-2 and TRBJ2-3; TRBD2 matches 11 bases. After removal of 2 bases from V and 3 bases from J, the junction contained 7 bases not matched to a gene. Germline V lookup: CDR1 SGHAT, CDR2 FQNNGV. The length of the CDR3 is 17 residues. As DNA, the CDR3 is TGTGCCAGCAGCTTATCCCTAGCGGGAGGCCGTACAGATACGCAGTATTTT. Translation: CASSLSLAGGRTDTQYF.

The table lists this clone with a count of one. This CDR3 is CASRREGTGELFF. In nucleotides, the CDR3 is TGTGCCAGCAGGCGGGAGGGGACCGGGGAGCTGTTTTTT. J is TRBJ2-2 and V is TRBV6-1, with 9 bases aligning to TRBD2. CDR1 MNHNS and CDR2 SASEGT come from the germline V gene. This CDR3 has 13 amino acids. Germline trimming cut 6 bases from V and 5 bases from J; bases unmatched to any gene: 1.

The V and J genes are TRBV13 and TRBJ1-2, with D hard to call. Trimming left V 5 bases short and J 0 bases short, with 13 bases between. Germline CDR1 PRHDT, CDR2 FYEKMQ (reference sequence). The length of the CDR3 is 15 residues. The CDR3, as DNA: TGTGCCAGCAGCCCTTGGCAGGAAGCTAACTATGGCTACACCTTC. It specifies CASSPWQEANYGYTF.

This chain connects TRBV28 to TRBJ2-5; D gene uncertain. CDR3 length: 13 residues. CDR1 is MDHEN, CDR2 SYDVKM, per germline. Trimming removed 6 bases from V and 7 bases from J, with 15 bases in between. CDR3 nucleotides: TGTGCCAGCAGCCCAGGCCCTATGAGGACCCAGTACTTC. Its protein is CASSPGPMRTQYF.

The chain combines TRBV5-1 with TRBJ2-2; 9 positions match TRBD2. The CDR3 consists of 14 residues. The germline CDR1 and CDR2 sequences are SGHRS and YFSETQ. V lost 9 bases, J lost 4 bases, and 7 bases stayed unmatched. The CDR3 DNA reads TGCGCCACCACGCGGGAGGGAATCACCGGGGAGCTGTTTTTT. Residues: CATTREGITGELFF.

As concerns this clone: A read error may account for a junction end that differs from germline. The rearrangement joins TRBV29-1 to TRBJ1-2, with D tentatively TRBD1 (5 bases). The CDR3 runs to 11 residues. From germline, CDR1 is SQVTM and CDR2 ANQGSEA. The CDR3 loop is CSAGLGGPLPF. The DNA for the CDR3 is TGCAGTGCGGGGCTGGGGGGTCCCCTTCCCTTC.

The chain employs TRBV30 and TRBJ2-1, with 9 positions matching TRBD2. J lost 8 bases, V lost 0 bases, and 5 bases had no gene match. The CDR3 extends over 14 amino acids. CDR1 GTSNPN and CDR2 SVGIG come from the germline V gene (reference sequence). The CDR3 loop reads CAWSVGRGGHEQFF. Here the CDR3 DNA reads TGTGCCTGGAGTGTAGGGCGGGGGGGCCATGAGCAGTTCTTC.

This chain connects TRBV5-1 to TRBJ2-1, with 7 bases matching TRBD2. From germline, CDR1 is SGHRS and CDR2 YFSETQ. Trimming removed 7 bases from V and 5 bases from J; junction bases left unmatched: 6. This CDR3 region has 13 residues. CDR3 loop: CASGASGHNEQFF. The CDR3 DNA reads TGCGCCAGCGGCGCTAGCGGTCACAATGAGCAGTTCTTC.

The chain employs TRBV7-3 and TRBJ2-2; D may be TRBD1 (6 bases). The germline CDR1 and CDR2 sequences are SGHTA and FQGTGA. Trimming took 4 bases from V and 4 from J, leaving 19 bases between them. The CDR3 has 17 amino acids. The CDR3 here is CASSYLSKTGSTGELFF. The CDR3 nucleotides read TGTGCCAGCAGCTATTTAAGTAAGACAGGAAGCACCGGGGAGCTGTTTTTT.

This chain uses TRBV19 with TRBJ2-3, with 13 bases aligning to TRBD2. Per the germline V gene, CDR1 is LNHDA and CDR2 is SQIVND (reference sequence). V was pared by 4 bases and J by 2 bases, with 3 bases of the junction left unmatched. This CDR3 contains 16 residues. CDR3 region: CASSKGLAGYTDTQYF. DNA for the CDR3: TGTGCCAGTAGTAAGGGACTAGCGGGGTACACAGATACGCAGTATTTT.

The rearrangement uses TRBV11-2 and TRBJ2-7; 15 bases align to TRBD2. Trimming cost V 3 bases and J 5 bases; bases outside gene matches: 8. The CDR3 is 17 residues long. Germline lookup yields CDR1 SGHAT and CDR2 FQNNGV. The CDR3 spells CASSFRGTSGRLHEQYF. The CDR3 DNA is TGTGCCAGCAGCTTTCGAGGGACTAGCGGGAGGCTTCACGAGCAGTACTTC.

This rearrangement joins TRBV7-9 to TRBJ1-1, with a weak D call TRBD1 (6 bases). Germline CDR1 is SEHNR and CDR2 is FQNEAQ (reference sequence). Trimming pared 2 bases from V and 1 base from J, leaving 17 bases between. The CDR3 spans 17 residues. As DNA, the CDR3 is TGTGCCAGCAGCTTACCTCGTGGACAGCTGGGGAACACTGAAGCTTTCTTT. It translates to CASSLPRGQLGNTEAFF.

The chain links TRBV6-5 to TRBJ1-2, with 9 bases aligning to TRBD1. The CDR3 consists of 14 residues. V lost 5 bases and J lost 6; bases outside the gene matches: 7. Per the germline V gene, CDR1 is MNHEY and CDR2 is SVGAGI. DNA of the CDR3: TGTGCCAGCAGTCGGACAGGGGCGGTGGATGGCTACACCTTC. Encoded protein: CASSRTGAVDGYTF.

This sequence joins TRBV4-3 and TRBJ1-3; D ambiguous. CDR3 length equals 15 residues. Trimming removed 0 bases at V and 0 bases at J, with 6 bases between. Germline CDR1 is LGHNA and CDR2 is YSLEER. The CDR3 coding sequence is TGCGCCAGCAGCCAAGATTACAGCTCTGGAAACACCATATATTTT. Protein sequence: CASSQDYSSGNTIYF.

This chain's CDR3 is CASSPRVQGSYEQYF. CDR3 DNA: TGTGCCAGCTCACCACGCGTTCAGGGCTCCTACGAGCAGTACTTC. The chain has TRBV18 and TRBJ2-7; TRBD1 is a possible D gene (5 bases). CDR3 size: 15 residues. Germline CDR1 is KGHSH and CDR2 is LQKENI. Deletions cut 1 base from V and 0 bases from J, with 10 bases between.

The rearrangement links TRBV7-9 to TRBJ2-2, with D tentatively TRBD2 (6 bases). Germline V lookup: CDR1 SEHNR, CDR2 FQNEAQ (reference sequence). With 2 bases removed from V and 7 bases from J, the gap between germline ends came to 8 bases. This CDR3 is 13 amino acids long. The chain's CDR3 is CASSLRGGGELFF. CDR3 nucleotides: TGTGCCAGCAGCTTACGGGGAGGCGGGGAGCTGTTTTTT.

The J gene is TRBJ2-7, the V gene TRBV9; 7 bases map to TRBD1. Unmatched junction bases numbered 8, after V lost 2 bases and J lost 3 bases. The CDR3 runs 15 residues. Germline V CDR1 and CDR2: SGDLS, YYNGEE. The DNA for the CDR3 is TGTGCCAGCAGCGTTGGGCAGGGGGACGGCTACGAGCAGTACTTC. Amino acid sequence: CASSVGQGDGYEQYF.

V is TRBV7-2 and J is TRBJ2-7; D gene ambiguous. The length of the CDR3 is 12 residues. The V end lost 5 bases, the J end lost 12 bases, and 17 bases lay between the germline ends. Germline assignment: CDR1 SGHTA and CDR2 FQGNSA. CDR3 region: CASSQSVGSAYF. Here the CDR3 DNA reads TGTGCCAGCAGCCAAAGCGTCGGCAGCGCGTACTTC. Combining the CDR3 with reference TRBV7-2 and TRBJ2-7 gives the whole variable domain GAGVSQSPSNKVTEKGKDVELRCDPISGHTALYWYRQSLGQGLEFLIYFQGNSAPDKSGLPSDRFSAERTGGSVSTLTIQRTQQEDSAVYLCASSQSVGSAYFGPGTRLTVT.

This clone was recorded once. The chain has TRBV19 and TRBJ1-1; D call uncertain. The CDR3 length is 12 residues. Germline values: CDR1 LNHDA, CDR2 SQIVND (reference sequence). V was cut by 8 bases and J by 9 bases, with 16 bases left in between. CDR3 protein: CASGEGDEKAFF. For the CDR3, the DNA is TGTGCCAGTGGGGAGGGTGATGAAAAAGCTTTCTTT.

The chain has TRBV6-5 and TRBJ1-5; D not resolved. The CDR3 covers 12 residues. Trimming shortened V by 8 bases and J by 2 bases, and 7 bases separated the two germline ends. From germline, CDR1 is MNHEY and CDR2 SVGAGI. CDR3 amino acids: CASRRGNQPQHF. The CDR3 DNA follows: TGTGCCAGCCGGAGAGGCAATCAGCCCCAGCATTTT.

This clone has just one count. CDR3 protein: CASSLEAFDRLAVRNIQYF. CDR3 nucleotides: TGTGCCAGCAGCTTAGAGGCTTTTGATAGACTGGCCGTAAGGAACATTCAGTACTTC. The chain is built from TRBV5-5 and TRBJ2-4; no definite D call. V shed 2 bases and J shed 7 bases, with 28 bases lying between them. This CDR3 comprises 19 residues. The V gene's germline CDR1 is SGHKS and CDR2 YYEKEE (reference sequence).